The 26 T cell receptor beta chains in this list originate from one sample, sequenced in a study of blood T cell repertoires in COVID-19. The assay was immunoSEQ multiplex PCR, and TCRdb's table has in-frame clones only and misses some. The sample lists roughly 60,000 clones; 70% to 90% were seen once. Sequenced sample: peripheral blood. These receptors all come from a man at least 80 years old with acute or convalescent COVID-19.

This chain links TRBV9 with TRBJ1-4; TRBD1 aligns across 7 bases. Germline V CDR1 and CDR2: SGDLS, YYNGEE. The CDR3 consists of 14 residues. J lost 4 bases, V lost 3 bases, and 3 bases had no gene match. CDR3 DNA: TGTGCCAGCAGCGCGGGACAGAATAATGAAAAACTGTTTTTT. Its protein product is CASSAGQNNEKLFF.

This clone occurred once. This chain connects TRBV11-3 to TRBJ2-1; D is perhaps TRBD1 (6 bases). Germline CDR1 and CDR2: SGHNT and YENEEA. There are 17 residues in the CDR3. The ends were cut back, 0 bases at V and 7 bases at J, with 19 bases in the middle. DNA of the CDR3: TGTGCCAGCAGCTTAGACCCCGGGACACCGTCGGGGAATGAGCAGTTCTTC. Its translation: CASSLDPGTPSGNEQFF.

The CDR3 protein is CASSLLAGGQETQYF. For the CDR3, the DNA is TGTGCCAGCAGCTTACTAGCGGGGGGACAAGAGACCCAGTACTTC. The chain links TRBV7-6 to TRBJ2-5; 11 nucleotides agree with TRBD2. The V segment lost 2 bases and the J segment 2 bases; nucleotides outside the gene matches: 1. This CDR3 is 15 amino acids long. Germline V gives CDR1 SGHVS, CDR2 FNYEAQ.

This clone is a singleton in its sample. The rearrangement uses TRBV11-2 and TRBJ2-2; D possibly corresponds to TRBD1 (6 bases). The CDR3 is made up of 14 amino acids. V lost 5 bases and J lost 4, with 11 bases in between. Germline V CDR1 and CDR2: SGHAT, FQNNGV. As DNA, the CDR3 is TGTGCCAGCAGCCCCGCCAGGGGCACCGGGGAGCTGTTTTTT. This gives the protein CASSPARGTGELFF.

The CDR3 DNA reads as TGCGCCAGCAGTGAGAGGGGCCTCGGCTCCTATAATTCACCCCTCCACTTT. Encoded protein: CASSERGLGSYNSPLHF. This chain links TRBV10-2 with TRBJ1-6; perhaps TRBD1 as D (5 bases). Germline V lookup: CDR1 WSHSY, CDR2 SAAADI. V was pared by 2 bases and J by 0 bases, with 11 bases between. This CDR3 spans 17 amino acids.

Here the CDR3 DNA reads TGTGCCAGCAGCTCGACAGGGGGTCGGTACTATGGCTACACCTTC. Translation: CASSSTGGRYYGYTF. The chain recombines TRBV7-9 with TRBJ1-2, with 9 bases matching TRBD1. With V trimmed by 4 bases and J by 3 bases, 6 bases remained unmatched. This CDR3 spans 15 amino acids. Germline CDR1 reads SEHNR; CDR2 reads FQNEAQ (reference sequence). The variable domain in full, with the rest retrieved from reference TRBV7-9 and TRBJ1-2, is DTGVSQNPRHKITKRGQNVTFRCDPISEHNRLYWYRQTLGQGPEFLTYFQNEAQLEKSRLLSDRFSAERPKGSFSTLEIQRTEQGDSAMYLCASSSTGGRYYGYTFGSGTRLTVV.

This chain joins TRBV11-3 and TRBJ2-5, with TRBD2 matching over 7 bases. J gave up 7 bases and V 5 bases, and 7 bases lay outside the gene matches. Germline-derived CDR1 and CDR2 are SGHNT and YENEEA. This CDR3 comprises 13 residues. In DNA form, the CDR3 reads TGTGCCAGCAGCGAGGCGGGGGTAGGGACCCAGTACTTC. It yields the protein CASSEAGVGTQYF.

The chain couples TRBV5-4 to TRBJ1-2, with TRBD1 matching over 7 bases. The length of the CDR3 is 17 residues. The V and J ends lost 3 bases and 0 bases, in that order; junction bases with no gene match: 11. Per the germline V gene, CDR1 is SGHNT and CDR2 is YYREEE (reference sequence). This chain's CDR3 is CASSSQNRGRANYGYTF. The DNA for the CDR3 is TGTGCCAGCAGCTCCCAGAACAGGGGCAGAGCTAACTATGGCTACACCTTC.

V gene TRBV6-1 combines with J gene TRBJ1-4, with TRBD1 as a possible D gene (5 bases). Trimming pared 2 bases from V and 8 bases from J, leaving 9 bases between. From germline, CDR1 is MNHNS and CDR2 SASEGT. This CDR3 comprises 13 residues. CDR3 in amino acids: CASSEQGGEKLFF. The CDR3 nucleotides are TGTGCCAGCAGTGAACAGGGCGGAGAAAAACTGTTTTTT.

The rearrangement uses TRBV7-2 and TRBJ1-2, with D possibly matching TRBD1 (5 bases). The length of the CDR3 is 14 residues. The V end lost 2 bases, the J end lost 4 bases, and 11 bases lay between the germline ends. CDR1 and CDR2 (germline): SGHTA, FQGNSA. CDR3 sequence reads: CASSLQGQVYGYTF. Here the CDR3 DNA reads TGTGCCAGCAGCTTACAGGGCCAAGTCTATGGCTACACCTTC.

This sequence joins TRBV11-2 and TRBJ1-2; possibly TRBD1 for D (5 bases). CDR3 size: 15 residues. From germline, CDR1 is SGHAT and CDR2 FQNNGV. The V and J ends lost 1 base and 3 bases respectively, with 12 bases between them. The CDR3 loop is CASSLVGRGHYGYTF. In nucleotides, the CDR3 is TGTGCCAGCAGCTTAGTAGGAAGGGGCCACTATGGCTACACCTTC.

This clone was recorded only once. DNA of the CDR3: TGTGCCAGCAGCACCGGACTAGCGGGGGGGCCGGAGACCCAGTACTTC. Translated, it gives CASSTGLAGGPETQYF. The V gene is TRBV2, the J gene TRBJ2-5; TRBD2 agrees at 15 bases. This CDR3 has 16 residues. Germline V gives CDR1 SNHLY, CDR2 FYNNEI. Trimming at V came to 6 bases and at J to 5 bases, leaving 7 bases not matched to a gene.

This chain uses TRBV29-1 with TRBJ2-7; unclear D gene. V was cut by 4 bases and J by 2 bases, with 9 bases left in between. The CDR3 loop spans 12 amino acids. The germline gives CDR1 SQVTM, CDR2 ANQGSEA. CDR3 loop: CSVVEFPYEQYF. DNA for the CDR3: TGCAGCGTTGTGGAGTTTCCCTACGAGCAGTACTTC.

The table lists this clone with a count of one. CDR3 residues: CASSAGQGATGNTIYF. The CDR3 nucleotides are TGCGCCAGCAGCGCTGGACAGGGGGCGACTGGAAACACCATATATTTT. The chain combines TRBV5-1 with TRBJ1-3, with 11 nucleotides matching TRBD1. This CDR3 has 16 residues. V lost 4 bases, J lost 2 bases, and 5 bases stayed unmatched. Germline V gene data show CDR1 as SGHRS and CDR2 as YFSETQ. Supplemented by reference TRBV5-1 and TRBJ1-3, the full variable domain reads KAGVTQTPRYLIKTRGQQVTLSCSPISGHRSVSWYQQTPGQGLQFLFEYFSETQRNKGNFPGRFSGRQFSNSRSEMNVSTLELGDSALYLCASSAGQGATGNTIYFGEGSWLTVV.

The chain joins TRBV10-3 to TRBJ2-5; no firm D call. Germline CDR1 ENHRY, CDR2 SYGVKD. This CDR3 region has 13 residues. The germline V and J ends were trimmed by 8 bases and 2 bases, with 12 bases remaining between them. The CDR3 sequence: CAIGDQTQETQYF. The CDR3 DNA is TGTGCCATCGGCGATCAGACTCAAGAGACCCAGTACTTC.

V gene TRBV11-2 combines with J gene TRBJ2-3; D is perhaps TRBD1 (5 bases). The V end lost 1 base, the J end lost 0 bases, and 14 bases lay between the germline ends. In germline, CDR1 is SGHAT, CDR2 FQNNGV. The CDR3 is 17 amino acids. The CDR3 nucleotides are TGTGCCAGCAGCTTAGGACAGCAACCCCCAAGCACAGATACGCAGTATTTT. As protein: CASSLGQQPPSTDTQYF.

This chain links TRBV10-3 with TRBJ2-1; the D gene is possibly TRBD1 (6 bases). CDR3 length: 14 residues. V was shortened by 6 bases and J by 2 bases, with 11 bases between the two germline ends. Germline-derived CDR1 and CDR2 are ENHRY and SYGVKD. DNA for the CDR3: TGTGCCATCAGGACAGGTGGGGCCTACAATGAGCAGTTCTTC. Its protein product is CAIRTGGAYNEQFF.

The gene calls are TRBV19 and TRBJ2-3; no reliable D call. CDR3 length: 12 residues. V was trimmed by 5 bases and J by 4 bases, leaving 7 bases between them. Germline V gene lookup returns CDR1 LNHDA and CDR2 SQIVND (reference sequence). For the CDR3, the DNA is TGTGCCAGTAGTGTAATAGCAGATACGCAGTATTTT. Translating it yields CASSVIADTQYF.

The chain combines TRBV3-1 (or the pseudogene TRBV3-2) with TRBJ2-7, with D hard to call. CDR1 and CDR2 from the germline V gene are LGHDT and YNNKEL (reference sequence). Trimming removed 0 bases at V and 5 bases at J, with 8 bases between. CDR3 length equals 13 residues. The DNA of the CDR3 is TGTGCCAGCAGCCAAGATCCTGGAGACGAGCAGTACTTC. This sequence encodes CASSQDPGDEQYF.

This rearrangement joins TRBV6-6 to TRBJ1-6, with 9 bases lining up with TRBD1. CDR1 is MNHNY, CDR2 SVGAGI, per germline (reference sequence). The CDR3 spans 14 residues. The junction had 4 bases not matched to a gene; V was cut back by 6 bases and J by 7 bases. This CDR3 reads CASRDRGDNSPLHF. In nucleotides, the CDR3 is TGTGCCAGCAGAGACAGGGGGGACAATTCACCCCTCCACTTT.

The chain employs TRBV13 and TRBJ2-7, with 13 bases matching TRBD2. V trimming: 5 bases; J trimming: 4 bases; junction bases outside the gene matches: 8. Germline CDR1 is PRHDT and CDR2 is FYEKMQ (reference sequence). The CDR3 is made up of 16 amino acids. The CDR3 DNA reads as TGTGCCAGCAGCCCCGGGACTAGCGGGATACCTTACGAGCAGTACTTC. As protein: CASSPGTSGIPYEQYF.

The CDR3 sequence is CASSIPGRAYEQYF. The CDR3 nucleotides read TGTGCCAGTAGTATTCCCGGGAGGGCCTACGAGCAGTACTTC. This sequence joins TRBV19 and TRBJ2-7, with 8 bases matching TRBD2. J was trimmed by 2 bases and V by 3 bases; bases with no gene match: 3. The CDR3 length is 14 residues. Looked up from germline, CDR1 is LNHDA and CDR2 is SQIVND (reference sequence).

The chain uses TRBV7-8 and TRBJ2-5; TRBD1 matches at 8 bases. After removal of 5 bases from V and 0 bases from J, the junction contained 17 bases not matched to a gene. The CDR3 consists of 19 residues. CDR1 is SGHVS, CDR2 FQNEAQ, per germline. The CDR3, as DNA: TGTGCCAGCAGCACCAAGGCGGCAGGGGGCGTAGGGGACCAAGAGACCCAGTACTTC. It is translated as CASSTKAAGGVGDQETQYF.

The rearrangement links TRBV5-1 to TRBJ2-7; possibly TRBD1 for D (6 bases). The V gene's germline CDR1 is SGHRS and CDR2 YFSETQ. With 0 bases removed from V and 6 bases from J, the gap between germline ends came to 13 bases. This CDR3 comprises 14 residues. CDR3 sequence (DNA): TGCGCCAGCAGCTTGGAAGGGGGATTCGGCGAGCAGTACTTC. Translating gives CASSLEGGFGEQYF.

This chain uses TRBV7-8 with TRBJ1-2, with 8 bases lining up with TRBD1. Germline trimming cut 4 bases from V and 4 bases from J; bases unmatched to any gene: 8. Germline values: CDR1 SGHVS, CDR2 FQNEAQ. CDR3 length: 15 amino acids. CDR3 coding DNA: TGTGCCAGCAGCTCCCGACAGGGGCGGGGCTATGGCTACACCTTC. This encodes CASSSRQGRGYGYTF.

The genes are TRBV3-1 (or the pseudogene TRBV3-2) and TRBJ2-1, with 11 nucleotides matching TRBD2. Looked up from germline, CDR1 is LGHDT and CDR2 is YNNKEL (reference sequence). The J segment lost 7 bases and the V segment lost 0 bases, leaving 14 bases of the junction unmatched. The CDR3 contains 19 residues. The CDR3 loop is CASSQDGPYVAGGVNEQFF. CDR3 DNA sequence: TGTGCCAGCAGCCAAGATGGTCCCTACGTAGCGGGGGGGGTTAATGAGCAGTTCTTC.